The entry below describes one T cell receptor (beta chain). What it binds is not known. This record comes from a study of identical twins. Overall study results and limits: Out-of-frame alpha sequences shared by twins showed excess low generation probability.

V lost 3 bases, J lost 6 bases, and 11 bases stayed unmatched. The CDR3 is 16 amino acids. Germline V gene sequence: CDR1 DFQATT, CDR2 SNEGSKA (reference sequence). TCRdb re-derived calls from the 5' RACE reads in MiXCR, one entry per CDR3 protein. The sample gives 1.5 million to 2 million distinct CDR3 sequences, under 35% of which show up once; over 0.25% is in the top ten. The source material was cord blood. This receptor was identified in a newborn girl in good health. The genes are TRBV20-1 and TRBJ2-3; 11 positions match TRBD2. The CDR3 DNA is TGCAGTGCTAGTCTACTAGCGGGAGCGGGGCGGGATACGCAGTATTTT. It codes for CSASLLAGAGRDTQYF.